This T cell receptor (beta chain) derives from a study of OX40 agonist ivuxolimab in advanced cancers. Whole-study context: The study enrolled dose-escalation patients with hepatocellular carcinoma, melanoma, renal cell or head and neck cancer. Study observations and caveats: Expanded clones tended on average to be more numerous among CD8+ T cells than CD4+.

Profiled with immunoSEQ multiplex PCR; TCRdb holds only in-frame clones, not every one. Of 65,000 to 95,000 clones listed, under 85% are singletons. The investigators sampled blood at baseline, at cycle 4 day 1, and at cycle 7 day 1. Looked up from germline, CDR1 is SNHLY and CDR2 is FYNNEI. The V and J ends lost 6 bases and 3 bases, in that order; junction bases with no gene match: 11. The CDR3 has 17 amino acids. To note about this clone: The antigen is not known.

This sample comprised CD4+ or CD8+ T cells sorted from blood, obtained in a trial of the OX40 agonist ivuxolimab. The V call is TRBV2, the J call TRBJ1-2; 12 bases map to TRBD1. This sequence was found in an adult with an advanced solid tumor such as melanoma, head and neck, liver or kidney cancer. DNA of the CDR3: TGTGCCAGCAGGGGGGGACCGGGACAGGGGGCGGACTATGGCTACACCTTC. Its protein product is CASRGGPGQGADYGYTF.